This T cell receptor beta chain was documented in a study of T-cell reconstitution after alpha-beta-depleted transplantation in children. This clonotype was counted ten times or more. CDR1 DFQATT and CDR2 SNEGSKA come from the germline V gene (reference sequence). The CDR3 contains 12 residues. The V end lost 6 bases, the J end lost 0 bases, and 8 bases lay between the germline ends. Preparation of the TCRbeta library was carried out with unique molecular identifiers. TCRdb redid the calling of the PCR reads with MiXCR, one entry per CDR3 protein. The sample has about 240,000 distinct CDR3 sequences; approximately 12% are singletons.

This receptor was taken from a human donor who donated a stem cell graft to a child with acute lymphoblastic leukemia. This sample comprised PBMCs from the stem cell graft donor, obtained from the stem cell graft. The chain combines TRBV20-1 with TRBJ2-5, with TRBD2 as a possible D gene (5 bases). The CDR3 loop reads CSASGYQETQYF. In DNA, the CDR3 is TGCAGTGCATCGGGATACCAAGAGACCCAGTACTTC.